This is a list of T cell receptor beta chains from one sample in a study of blood T cell repertoires in COVID-19. The table came from immunoSEQ multiplex PCR; TCRdb's copy has only in-frame clones and leaves some out. Counted here are over 200,000 clones, around nine tenths occurring once; the ten biggest clones make up roughly 4%. Material: PBMCs or T cells enriched from blood (not recorded which). These receptors were obtained from a woman aged 25 to 39 with acute COVID-19. Both conserved end residues are trimmed from each CDR3. Each record gives: V gene, J gene, clone size, CDR3 protein. Only part of the rows carry a size: once, few, many, or a class if the clone is expanded.

V gene: TRBV9
J gene: TRBJ1-4
clone size: .
CDR3 protein: ASAAGGGSTNEKLF

V gene: TRBV19
J gene: TRBJ1-1
clone size: .
CDR3 protein: ASSIGQYAEAF

V gene: TRBV9
J gene: TRBJ2-1
clone size: once
CDR3 protein: ASSTLAGVNEQF

V gene: TRBV4-3
J gene: TRBJ2-7
clone size: .
CDR3 protein: ASSLRLFTYEQY

V gene: TRBV7-3
J gene: TRBJ1-1
clone size: few
CDR3 protein: ASSLIGMNTEAF

V gene: TRBV19
J gene: TRBJ2-5
clone size: few
CDR3 protein: ASSTPRQGGETQY

V gene: TRBV11-2
J gene: TRBJ2-2
clone size: .
CDR3 protein: ASSPTAGNTGELF

V gene: TRBV2
J gene: TRBJ2-1
clone size: .
CDR3 protein: ASNRASYNEQF

V gene: TRBV19
J gene: TRBJ1-5
clone size: .
CDR3 protein: ASSSTGWSNQPQH

V gene: TRBV13
J gene: TRBJ1-2
clone size: .
CDR3 protein: ASSKNRGSNYGYT

V gene: TRBV6-5
J gene: TRBJ2-1
clone size: .
CDR3 protein: ASSGDRGRTSEQF

V gene: TRBV6-5
J gene: TRBJ2-1
clone size: once
CDR3 protein: ASSVKPGLAGRQF

V gene: TRBV23-1
J gene: TRBJ1-6
clone size: .
CDR3 protein: ANPQQGRGSPLH

V gene: TRBV24-1
J gene: TRBJ2-1
clone size: .
CDR3 protein: ATSHGTTYNEQF

V gene: TRBV11-1
J gene: TRBJ2-3
clone size: .
CDR3 protein: ASSPNILGVDTQY

V gene: TRBV7-8
J gene: TRBJ1-2
clone size: .
CDR3 protein: ASSLARRGGLANYGYT

V gene: TRBV5-1
J gene: TRBJ2-2
clone size: few
CDR3 protein: ASSFPGENTGELF

V gene: TRBV29-1
J gene: TRBJ2-6
clone size: .
CDR3 protein: SVTGISGANVLT

V gene: TRBV9
J gene: TRBJ2-5
clone size: .
CDR3 protein: ASSVATGFQETQY

V gene: TRBV19
J gene: TRBJ1-2
clone size: once
CDR3 protein: ASKLKSIYGYT

V gene: TRBV5-1
J gene: TRBJ1-4
clone size: .
CDR3 protein: ASSLGTGGEKLF

V gene: TRBV7-8
J gene: TRBJ2-1
clone size: .
CDR3 protein: ASSPLSGGYYNEQF

V gene: TRBV20-1
J gene: TRBJ2-1
clone size: .
CDR3 protein: SASWAGGYYNEQF

V gene: TRBV5-1
J gene: TRBJ1-6
clone size: .
CDR3 protein: ASSLDRTGAESPLH

V gene: TRBV2
J gene: TRBJ2-3
clone size: .
CDR3 protein: ASTPFSGGSTDTQY

V gene: TRBV30
J gene: TRBJ1-1
clone size: .
CDR3 protein: AWSEQALTEAF

V gene: TRBV10-3
J gene: TRBJ1-2
clone size: .
CDR3 protein: AINEGRGLDYT

V gene: TRBV10-1
J gene: TRBJ1-1
clone size: .
CDR3 protein: ASSESPGFNTEAF

V gene: TRBV9
J gene: TRBJ1-5
clone size: .
CDR3 protein: ASSVGDSQNQPQH

V gene: TRBV7-9
J gene: TRBJ1-5
clone size: .
CDR3 protein: ASSLAGQGNQPQH

V gene: TRBV7-9
J gene: TRBJ1-3
clone size: .
CDR3 protein: ASSPRGTSGNTIY

V gene: TRBV29-1
J gene: TRBJ1-1
clone size: .
CDR3 protein: SADRGEWTEAF

V gene: TRBV12-5
J gene: TRBJ2-3
clone size: .
CDR3 protein: ASGLVIVGLAGASTDTQY

V gene: TRBV4-1
J gene: TRBJ1-2
clone size: .
CDR3 protein: ASSPGGVLVNYGYT

V gene: TRBV10-3
J gene: TRBJ1-2
clone size: .
CDR3 protein: AISELQATNYGYT

V gene: TRBV9
J gene: TRBJ1-5
clone size: .
CDR3 protein: ASSPGTGINQPQH

V gene: TRBV6-5
J gene: TRBJ2-3
clone size: .
CDR3 protein: ASISGGLTDTQY

V gene: TRBV3-1/TRBV3-2
J gene: TRBJ2-1
clone size: few
CDR3 protein: ASSQVNTGNEQF

V gene: TRBV3-1/TRBV3-2
J gene: TRBJ2-1
clone size: .
CDR3 protein: ASSTRGSGRYNEQF

V gene: TRBV24-1
J gene: TRBJ2-1
clone size: .
CDR3 protein: ATSDSPGQGSNEQF

V gene: TRBV9
J gene: TRBJ1-1
clone size: .
CDR3 protein: ASSDPGGAYGAF

V gene: TRBV9
J gene: TRBJ1-3
clone size: .
CDR3 protein: ASSALQGASGNTIY

V gene: TRBV5-6
J gene: TRBJ1-5
clone size: .
CDR3 protein: ASSLFAGSNQPQH

V gene: TRBV4-1
J gene: TRBJ1-2
clone size: .
CDR3 protein: ASSQDRDWNYGYT

V gene: TRBV7-3
J gene: TRBJ2-3
clone size: .
CDR3 protein: ASSLGGLATDTQY

V gene: TRBV19
J gene: TRBJ1-4
clone size: .
CDR3 protein: ASSILPRQATNEKLF

V gene: TRBV28
J gene: TRBJ1-4
clone size: few
CDR3 protein: ASRRDRVREKLF

V gene: TRBV9
J gene: TRBJ1-1
clone size: .
CDR3 protein: ASSVDGQNTEAF

V gene: TRBV29-1
J gene: TRBJ1-1
clone size: .
CDR3 protein: SVEVTRNTEAF

V gene: TRBV19
J gene: TRBJ1-1
clone size: .
CDR3 protein: ASTPGQGMNTEAF

V gene: TRBV24-1
J gene: TRBJ1-5
clone size: .
CDR3 protein: ATSDITGDSNQPQH